These T cell receptor beta chains were read from a single sample in a study of cytomegalovirus exposure and HLA in healthy donors. Only in-frame clones appear in the TCRdb table, and some are missing; sequencing was by immunoSEQ multiplex PCR. This sample carries around 150,000 clones, 80% of them seen once, and the ten largest clones take about 2.2%. The sample comprised PBMCs. Source of these receptors: a man aged 50 to 59 in good health and CMV-seronegative. CDR3s include the opening cysteine and the closing phenylalanine or tryptophan. Each record gives: J gene, D gene, V gene, clone size, CDR3 DNA, CDR3 protein. A D gene is named only where the DNA matches it firmly. Clone sizes are given selectively: once, few, many, or a class where the clone is expanded.

J: TRBJ2-5
D: TRBD1
V: TRBV30
size: .
DNA: TGTGCCTGGAAGGGACAGGGTGAGACCCAGTACTTC
CDR3: CAWKGQGETQYF

J: TRBJ1-2
D: TRBD1
V: TRBV7-9
size: .
DNA: TGTGCCATCTCAGGGGGGACAGCCCCCAACTATGGCTACACCTTC
CDR3: CAISGGTAPNYGYTF

J: TRBJ2-7
D: .
V: TRBV7-8
size: .
DNA: TGTGCCAGCAGCTTAGTTTCCGGGAGCTCCTACGAGCAGTACTTC
CDR3: CASSLVSGSSYEQYF

J: TRBJ2-3
D: TRBD1
V: TRBV5-1
size: .
DNA: TGCGCCAGCAGCACGGCGGGACAGGCGTTCACAGATACGCAGTATTTT
CDR3: CASSTAGQAFTDTQYF

J: TRBJ1-1
D: TRBD1
V: TRBV27
size: .
DNA: TGTGCCAGCAGCCGACAGGGGTTGAAGGGAAACACTGAAGCTTTCTTT
CDR3: CASSRQGLKGNTEAFF

J: TRBJ2-5
D: .
V: TRBV15
size: .
DNA: TGTGCCACCAGCTTGTACAGGAACCAAGAGACCCAGTACTTC
CDR3: CATSLYRNQETQYF

J: TRBJ2-1
D: TRBD2
V: TRBV5-4
size: once
DNA: TGTGCCAGCAGCCCGGGACTAGCGGAGAAGAATGAGCAGTTCTTC
CDR3: CASSPGLAEKNEQFF

J: TRBJ1-2
D: TRBD1
V: TRBV30
size: few
DNA: TGTGCCTGGTCCCGGGACAGGCCTCGGGGCTACACCTTC
CDR3: CAWSRDRPRGYTF

J: TRBJ2-3
D: TRBD1
V: TRBV11-3
size: .
DNA: TGTGCCAGCAGCCGGGACAGCCCAAGCACAGATACGCAGTATTTT
CDR3: CASSRDSPSTDTQYF

J: TRBJ1-5
D: .
V: TRBV6-4
size: .
DNA: TGTGCCAGCAGCGACTCTGGTAGTTCCGATCTTCCTTATAGCAATCAGCCCCAGCATTTT
CDR3: CASSDSGSSDLPYSNQPQHF

J: TRBJ2-3
D: TRBD2
V: TRBV5-1
size: .
DNA: TGCGCCAGCAGCTTAGGACTAGCGGCCGATACGCAGTATTTT
CDR3: CASSLGLAADTQYF

J: TRBJ2-2
D: .
V: TRBV2
size: .
DNA: TGTGCCAGCAGCTTCTCCGGGACAAGGAACACCGGGGAGCTGTTTTTT
CDR3: CASSFSGTRNTGELFF

J: TRBJ2-5
D: TRBD2
V: TRBV18
size: .
DNA: TGTGCCAGCTCACCCATTGGCGAGGGAGGGGAGACCCAGTACTTC
CDR3: CASSPIGEGGETQYF

J: TRBJ1-1
D: .
V: TRBV25-1
size: .
DNA: TGTGCCAGCAGTGAACCAGGGCCGAACACTGAAGCTTTCTTT
CDR3: CASSEPGPNTEAFF

J: TRBJ2-7
D: TRBD2
V: TRBV19
size: .
DNA: TGTGCCAGTACCCCCTCGGGAGGGCAGCCCTACGAGCAGTACTTC
CDR3: CASTPSGGQPYEQYF

J: TRBJ1-4
D: TRBD1
V: TRBV4-1
size: .
DNA: TGCGCCAGCAGCCAGAGGACAGGGACAGTAGGAGAAAAACTGTTTTTT
CDR3: CASSQRTGTVGEKLFF

J: TRBJ1-6
D: .
V: TRBV30
size: .
DNA: TGTGCCTGGAGTGTACCAGGAAATTCACCCCTCCACTTT
CDR3: CAWSVPGNSPLHF

J: TRBJ2-7
D: TRBD2
V: TRBV7-3
size: once
DNA: TGTGCCAGCAGCTTAGGGACTAGCGGGAACTACGAGCAGTACTTC
CDR3: CASSLGTSGNYEQYF

J: TRBJ1-1
D: .
V: TRBV15
size: .
DNA: TGTGCCACCAGCAGAGACCTGGGAGACATGAACACTGAAGCTTTCTTT
CDR3: CATSRDLGDMNTEAFF

J: TRBJ2-2
D: TRBD2
V: TRBV19
size: .
DNA: TGTGCCAGTAGATTAGCGGGAGGCGGGCACACCGGGGAGCTGTTTTTT
CDR3: CASRLAGGGHTGELFF

J: TRBJ2-7
D: .
V: TRBV28
size: .
DNA: TGTGCCAGCAACCCCGACAGGACCCCCTACGAGCAGTACTTC
CDR3: CASNPDRTPYEQYF

J: TRBJ2-7
D: .
V: TRBV7-9
size: .
DNA: TGTGCCAGCAGCGCCACGGGGCAGGGGAAATACGAGCAGTACTTC
CDR3: CASSATGQGKYEQYF

J: TRBJ2-3
D: .
V: TRBV2
size: .
DNA: TGTGCCAGCACCGAGACGGGGGAGTCCCCAACAGATACGCAGTATTTT
CDR3: CASTETGESPTDTQYF

J: TRBJ2-5
D: TRBD1
V: TRBV11-3
size: .
DNA: TGTGCCAGCAGCTTGGATGGACAGGGGTTAGAGACCCAGTACTTC
CDR3: CASSLDGQGLETQYF

J: TRBJ2-5
D: TRBD1
V: TRBV19
size: .
DNA: TGTGCCAGTAGTGGGGTAAACAGGGGAAGAGAGACCCAGTACTTC
CDR3: CASSGVNRGRETQYF

J: TRBJ1-4
D: .
V: TRBV7-2
size: .
DNA: TGTGCCAGCAGCTTAAGTAAGGACAGCCACCTGTTTTTT
CDR3: CASSLSKDSHLFF

J: TRBJ1-6
D: TRBD1
V: TRBV6-1
size: .
DNA: TGTGCCAGCAGTCAAGGGACAGGGACCATTTTGACTTCACCCCTCCACTTT
CDR3: CASSQGTGTILTSPLHF

J: TRBJ2-3
D: TRBD1
V: TRBV30
size: few
DNA: TGTGCCTGGGGACAGGGGAACACAGATACGCAGTATTTT
CDR3: CAWGQGNTDTQYF

J: TRBJ2-7
D: .
V: TRBV9
size: .
DNA: TGTGCCAGCAGCGTAAGTTCGGGAGCCCCCGAGCAGTACTTC
CDR3: CASSVSSGAPEQYF

J: TRBJ2-5
D: .
V: TRBV4-1
size: .
DNA: TGCGCCAGCAGCCAAGGGCAGGGAGGAGGAGAGACCCAGTACTTC
CDR3: CASSQGQGGGETQYF

J: TRBJ1-5
D: TRBD1
V: TRBV4-1
size: .
DNA: TGCGCCAGCAGCCAAGATGGCCCCGGGACAGAACGCAATCAGCCCCAGCATTTT
CDR3: CASSQDGPGTERNQPQHF

J: TRBJ2-5
D: TRBD2
V: TRBV2
size: .
DNA: TGTGCCAGCAGGGGGCCGGGACTAGTAATTGAGACCCAGTACTTC
CDR3: CASRGPGLVIETQYF

J: TRBJ1-2
D: TRBD1
V: TRBV19
size: .
DNA: TGTGCCAGTAGTATTCTACACTCTATCCACAGGACAGGTGCCCGTGGCTACACCTTC
CDR3: CASSILHSIHRTGARGYTF

J: TRBJ1-3
D: .
V: TRBV11-2
size: .
DNA: TGTGCCAGCAGCTTACCAGGGTCCTATGGAAACACCATATATTTT
CDR3: CASSLPGSYGNTIYF

J: TRBJ1-1
D: .
V: TRBV27
size: .
DNA: TGTGCCAGCAGGCTACGGGGGAGCACTGAAGCTTTCTTT
CDR3: CASRLRGSTEAFF

J: TRBJ2-1
D: TRBD2
V: TRBV6-5
size: once
DNA: TGTGCCAGCAAGGGCGGGAGCCCCTACAATGAGCAGTTCTTC
CDR3: CASKGGSPYNEQFF

J: TRBJ1-1
D: TRBD1
V: TRBV28
size: .
DNA: TGTGCCAGCAGTTCTTCACAGGGGGCAGGTTTCAACACTGAAGCTTTCTTT
CDR3: CASSSSQGAGFNTEAFF